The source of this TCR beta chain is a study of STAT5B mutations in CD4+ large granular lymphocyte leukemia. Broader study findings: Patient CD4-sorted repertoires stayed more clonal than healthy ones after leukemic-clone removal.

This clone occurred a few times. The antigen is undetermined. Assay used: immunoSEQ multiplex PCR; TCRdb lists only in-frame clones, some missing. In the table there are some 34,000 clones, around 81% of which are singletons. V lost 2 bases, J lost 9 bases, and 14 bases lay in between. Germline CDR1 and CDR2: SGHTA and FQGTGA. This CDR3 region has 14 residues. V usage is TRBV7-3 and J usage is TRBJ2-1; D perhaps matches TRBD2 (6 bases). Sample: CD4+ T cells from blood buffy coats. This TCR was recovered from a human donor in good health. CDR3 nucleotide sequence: TGTGCCAGCAGCTTAGCGCCGGGGGTACGTGAGCAGTTCTTC. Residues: CASSLAPGVREQFF.